This TCR beta chain is drawn from a study of shared clonotypes between healthy human individuals. Findings of the study overall: Donor clonotype sharing was expected to depend on sequencing depth. It was the non-shared clonotypes that had lower generation probabilities than clonotypes shared by all four donors.

CD45RO negativity and positive selection for CCR7 defined naive CD8 cells, a population that excluded terminally differentiated effector memory CD45RA+ cells. Regarding this clone: Its antigen remains unidentified.

TCRdb keeps only in-frame clones here, not all; method: immunoSEQ multiplex PCR. Of approximately 2,000,000 clones listed, around 93% are singletons. CDR3 length: 17 amino acids. Per the germline V gene, CDR1 is SGHVS and CDR2 is FQNEAQ. V was pared by 4 bases and J by 0 bases, with 16 bases between. The gene calls are TRBV7-8 and TRBJ1-5; D possibly corresponds to TRBD1 (5 bases). Material: naive CD8+ T cells from PBMCs. The sequence derives from a man between 18 and 35 years old in good health. Some clones in this sample may be carry-over from other donors' samples. This CDR3 reads CASSSPGRGFSNQPQHF. DNA for the CDR3: TGTGCCAGCAGCTCCCCCGGACGGGGCTTTAGCAATCAGCCCCAGCATTTT.